These T cell receptor beta chains were read from a single sample in a study of T cells in localized non-small cell lung cancer. Data came from immunoSEQ multiplex PCR; TCRdb stores just in-frame clones and leaves some out. The data hold fewer than 60,000 clones, with approximately 80% observed a single time. Sample: peripheral blood, taken before any cancer treatment. The receptors were gathered from a female donor of 60 years or more with stage II squamous cell lung carcinoma. The CDR3 runs from the conserved cysteine through the conserved F or W. A D gene is named only where the DNA matches it firmly.

j_call: TRBJ2-1; d_call: TRBD1; v_call: TRBV7-3; cdr3_aa: CASSLPGQGEQFF
j_call: TRBJ2-7; d_call: -; v_call: TRBV21-1; cdr3_aa: CASSNPTGPLSYEQYF
j_call: TRBJ2-4; d_call: -; v_call: TRBV19; cdr3_aa: CASSMVRVAKNIQYF
j_call: TRBJ1-5; d_call: -; v_call: TRBV6-6; cdr3_aa: CASSLRGSNQPQHF
j_call: TRBJ2-3; d_call: -; v_call: TRBV6-1; cdr3_aa: CATQTSPLPGSAQYF
j_call: TRBJ1-5; d_call: TRBD1; v_call: TRBV7-7; cdr3_aa: CASSLLNSGDRGGNQPQHF
j_call: TRBJ1-1; d_call: -; v_call: TRBV19; cdr3_aa: CASSINARDTEAFF
j_call: TRBJ2-6; d_call: -; v_call: TRBV7-6; cdr3_aa: CASSKGLNSGANVLTF
j_call: TRBJ1-2; d_call: -; v_call: TRBV13; cdr3_aa: CASSLVRQPYGYTF
j_call: TRBJ1-6; d_call: -; v_call: TRBV4-1; cdr3_aa: CASSYPGPGNSPLHF
j_call: TRBJ1-1; d_call: -; v_call: TRBV19; cdr3_aa: CASGQGGVNTEAFF
j_call: TRBJ2-5; d_call: -; v_call: TRBV5-1; cdr3_aa: CASSLVGGQETQYF
j_call: TRBJ1-6; d_call: TRBD1; v_call: TRBV4-3; cdr3_aa: CARSQAGGGQYNSPLHF
j_call: TRBJ1-1; d_call: TRBD1; v_call: TRBV19; cdr3_aa: CASSKQGRTEAFF
j_call: TRBJ2-3; d_call: -; v_call: TRBV6-4; cdr3_aa: CASSPSGGGTDTQYF
j_call: TRBJ1-3; d_call: -; v_call: TRBV9; cdr3_aa: CASSGGAGNTIYF
j_call: TRBJ1-1; d_call: -; v_call: TRBV6-6; cdr3_aa: CASNLRSTEAFF
j_call: TRBJ1-5; d_call: -; v_call: TRBV7-9; cdr3_aa: CASSLPGSNQPQHF
j_call: TRBJ2-3; d_call: -; v_call: TRBV28; cdr3_aa: CASSLENSYSTSTDTQYF
j_call: TRBJ2-7; d_call: TRBD1; v_call: TRBV5-6; cdr3_aa: CASSFSTGDIYEQYF
j_call: TRBJ1-5; d_call: -; v_call: TRBV27; cdr3_aa: CASSPGGVGSQPQHF
j_call: TRBJ1-3; d_call: -; v_call: TRBV18; cdr3_aa: CASSPAGPGNTIYF
j_call: TRBJ2-1; d_call: -; v_call: TRBV6-6; cdr3_aa: CASIQKSSNEQFF
j_call: TRBJ2-7; d_call: -; v_call: TRBV27; cdr3_aa: CASSSTPGPGSHEQYF
j_call: TRBJ1-1; d_call: -; v_call: TRBV10-3; cdr3_aa: CAISEGTFLPNTEAFF
j_call: TRBJ2-3; d_call: TRBD2; v_call: TRBV30; cdr3_aa: CAWTVAGANTQYF
j_call: TRBJ1-4; d_call: -; v_call: TRBV6-1; cdr3_aa: CASSDTGWASDEKLFF
j_call: TRBJ2-1; d_call: TRBD2; v_call: TRBV6-6; cdr3_aa: CASITTSGGYNEQFF
j_call: TRBJ1-1; d_call: -; v_call: TRBV19; cdr3_aa: CASSIWGLDTEAFF
j_call: TRBJ1-2; d_call: -; v_call: TRBV18; cdr3_aa: CASSPRDINGYTF
j_call: TRBJ1-1; d_call: -; v_call: TRBV2; cdr3_aa: CASSEGGFTEAFF
j_call: TRBJ1-1; d_call: -; v_call: TRBV30; cdr3_aa: CAWSSSRGAFF
j_call: TRBJ2-5; d_call: TRBD2; v_call: TRBV2; cdr3_aa: CASSRGLAALQETQYF
j_call: TRBJ2-7; d_call: -; v_call: TRBV6-5; cdr3_aa: CASSYESSREQYF
j_call: TRBJ1-1; d_call: -; v_call: TRBV10-2; cdr3_aa: CASSEGPGDTEAFF
j_call: TRBJ1-1; d_call: -; v_call: TRBV7-9; cdr3_aa: CASSLVKASWGAFF
j_call: TRBJ2-3; d_call: -; v_call: TRBV11-2; cdr3_aa: CASSLVDVPTSTDTQYF
j_call: TRBJ1-5; d_call: -; v_call: TRBV15; cdr3_aa: CATSRGGEGNQPQHF
j_call: TRBJ1-1; d_call: -; v_call: TRBV5-4; cdr3_aa: CASSLALMNTEAFF
j_call: TRBJ1-4; d_call: -; v_call: TRBV25-1; cdr3_aa: CASGNAGGDEKLFF
j_call: TRBJ2-1; d_call: -; v_call: TRBV7-3; cdr3_aa: CASSSEALSYNEQFF
j_call: TRBJ2-1; d_call: TRBD2; v_call: TRBV18; cdr3_aa: CASSPGGGLNEQFF
j_call: TRBJ1-5; d_call: TRBD1; v_call: TRBV5-5; cdr3_aa: CASSLASTGNQPQHF
j_call: TRBJ1-2; d_call: TRBD1; v_call: TRBV7-9; cdr3_aa: CASSSSGQGNYGYTF
j_call: TRBJ1-3; d_call: -; v_call: TRBV7-8; cdr3_aa: CASSSTTGNTIYF